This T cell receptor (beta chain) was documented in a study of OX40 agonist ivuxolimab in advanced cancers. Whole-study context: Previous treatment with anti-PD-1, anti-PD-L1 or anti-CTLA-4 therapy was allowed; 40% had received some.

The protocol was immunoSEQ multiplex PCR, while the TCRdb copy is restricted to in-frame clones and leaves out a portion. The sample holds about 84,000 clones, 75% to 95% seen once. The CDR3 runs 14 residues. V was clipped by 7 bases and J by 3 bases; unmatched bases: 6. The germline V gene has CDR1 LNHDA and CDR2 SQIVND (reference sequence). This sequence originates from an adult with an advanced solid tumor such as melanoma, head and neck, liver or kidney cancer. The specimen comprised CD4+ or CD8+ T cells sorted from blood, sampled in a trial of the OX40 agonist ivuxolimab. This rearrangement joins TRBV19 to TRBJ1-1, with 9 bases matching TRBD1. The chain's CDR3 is CASNHRDRDTEAFF. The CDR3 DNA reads TGTGCCAGTAATCACCGGGACAGGGACACTGAAGCTTTCTTT.